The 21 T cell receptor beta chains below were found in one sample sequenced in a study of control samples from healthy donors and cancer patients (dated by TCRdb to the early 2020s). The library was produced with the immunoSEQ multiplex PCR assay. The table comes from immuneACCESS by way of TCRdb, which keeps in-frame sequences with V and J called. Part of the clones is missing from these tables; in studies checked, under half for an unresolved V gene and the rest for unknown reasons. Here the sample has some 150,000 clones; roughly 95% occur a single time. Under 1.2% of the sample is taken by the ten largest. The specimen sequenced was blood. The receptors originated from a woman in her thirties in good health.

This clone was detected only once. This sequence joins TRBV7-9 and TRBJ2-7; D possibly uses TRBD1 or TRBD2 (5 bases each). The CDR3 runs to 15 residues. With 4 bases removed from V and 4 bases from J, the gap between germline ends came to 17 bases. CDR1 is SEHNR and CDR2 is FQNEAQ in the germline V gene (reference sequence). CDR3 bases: TGTGCCAGCAGCTCCGATCCGGGACCAGAGTACGAGCAGTACTTC. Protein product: CASSSDPGPEYEQYF.

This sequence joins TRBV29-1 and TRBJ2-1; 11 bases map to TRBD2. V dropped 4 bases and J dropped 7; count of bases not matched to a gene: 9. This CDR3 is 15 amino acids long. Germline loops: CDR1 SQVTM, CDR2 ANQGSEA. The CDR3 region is CSVGSGGAGQNEQFF. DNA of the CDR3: TGCAGCGTTGGTAGCGGGGGGGCCGGTCAAAATGAGCAGTTCTTC.

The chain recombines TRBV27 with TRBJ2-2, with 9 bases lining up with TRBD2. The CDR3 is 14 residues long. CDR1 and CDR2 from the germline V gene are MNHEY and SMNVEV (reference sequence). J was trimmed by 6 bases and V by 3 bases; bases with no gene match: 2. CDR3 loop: CASSLGLAAGELFF. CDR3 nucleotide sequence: TGTGCCAGCAGTTTGGGACTAGCTGCCGGGGAGCTGTTTTTT.

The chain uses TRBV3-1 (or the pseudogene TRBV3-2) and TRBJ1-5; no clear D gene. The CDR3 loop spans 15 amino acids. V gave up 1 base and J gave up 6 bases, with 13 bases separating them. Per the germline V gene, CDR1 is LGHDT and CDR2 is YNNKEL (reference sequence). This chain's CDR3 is CASSQGAAKGQPQHF. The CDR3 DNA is TGTGCCAGCAGCCAAGGGGCAGCGAAGGGTCAGCCCCAGCATTTT.

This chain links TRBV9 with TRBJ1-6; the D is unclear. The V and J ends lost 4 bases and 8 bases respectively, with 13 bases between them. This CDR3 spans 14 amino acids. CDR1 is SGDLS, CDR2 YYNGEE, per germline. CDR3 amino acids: CASSPSREDSPLHF. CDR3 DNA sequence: TGTGCCAGCAGCCCCTCCCGGGAGGATTCACCCCTCCACTTT.

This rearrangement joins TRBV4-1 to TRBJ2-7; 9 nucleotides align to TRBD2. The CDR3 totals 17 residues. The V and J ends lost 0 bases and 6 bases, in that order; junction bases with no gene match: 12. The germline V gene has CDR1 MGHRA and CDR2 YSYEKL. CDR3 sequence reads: CASSQEFWQLAGREQYF. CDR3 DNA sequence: TGCGCCAGCAGCCAAGAATTTTGGCAGCTAGCGGGACGCGAGCAGTACTTC.

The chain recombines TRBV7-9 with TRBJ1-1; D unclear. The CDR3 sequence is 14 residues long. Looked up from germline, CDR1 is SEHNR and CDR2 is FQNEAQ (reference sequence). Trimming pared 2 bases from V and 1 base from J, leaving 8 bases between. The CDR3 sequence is CASSLPRANTEAFF. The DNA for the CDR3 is TGTGCCAGCAGCTTACCTAGGGCGAACACTGAAGCTTTCTTT.

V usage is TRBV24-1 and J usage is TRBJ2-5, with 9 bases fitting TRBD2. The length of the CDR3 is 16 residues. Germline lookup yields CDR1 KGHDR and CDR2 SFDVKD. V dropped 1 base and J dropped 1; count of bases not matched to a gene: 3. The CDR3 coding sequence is TGTGCCACCAGTGATTTCTCGACTAGCGGCCAAGAGACCCAGTACTTC. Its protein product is CATSDFSTSGQETQYF.

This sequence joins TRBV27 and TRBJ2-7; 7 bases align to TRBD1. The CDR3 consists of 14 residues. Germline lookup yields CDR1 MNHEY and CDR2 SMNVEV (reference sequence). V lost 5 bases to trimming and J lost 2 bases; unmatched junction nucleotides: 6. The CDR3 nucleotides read TGTGCCAGCAGTCGGACAGGTCATGCCTACGAGCAGTACTTC. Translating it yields CASSRTGHAYEQYF.

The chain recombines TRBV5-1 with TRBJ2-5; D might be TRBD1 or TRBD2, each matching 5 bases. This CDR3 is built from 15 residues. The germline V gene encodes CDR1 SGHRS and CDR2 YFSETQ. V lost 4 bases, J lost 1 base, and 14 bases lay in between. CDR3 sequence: CASSGVLGVQETQYF. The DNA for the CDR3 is TGCGCCAGCAGCGGTGTCTTGGGGGTCCAAGAGACCCAGTACTTC. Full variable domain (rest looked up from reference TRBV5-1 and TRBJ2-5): KAGVTQTPRYLIKTRGQQVTLSCSPISGHRSVSWYQQTPGQGLQFLFEYFSETQRNKGNFPGRFSGRQFSNSRSEMNVSTLELGDSALYLCASSGVLGVQETQYFGPGTRLLVL.

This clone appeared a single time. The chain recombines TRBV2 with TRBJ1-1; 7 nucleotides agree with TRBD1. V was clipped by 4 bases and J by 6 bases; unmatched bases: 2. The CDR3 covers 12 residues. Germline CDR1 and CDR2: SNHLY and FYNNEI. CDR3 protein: CASSGQGSEAFF. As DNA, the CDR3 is TGTGCCAGCAGTGGACAGGGCTCTGAAGCTTTCTTT.

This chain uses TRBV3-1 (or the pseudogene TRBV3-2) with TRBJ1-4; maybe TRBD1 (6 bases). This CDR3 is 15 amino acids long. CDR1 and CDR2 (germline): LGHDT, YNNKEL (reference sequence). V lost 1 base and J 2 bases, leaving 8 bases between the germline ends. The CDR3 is CASSQVRGTNEKLFF. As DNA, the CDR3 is TGTGCCAGCAGCCAAGTAAGGGGGACTAATGAAAAACTGTTTTTT.

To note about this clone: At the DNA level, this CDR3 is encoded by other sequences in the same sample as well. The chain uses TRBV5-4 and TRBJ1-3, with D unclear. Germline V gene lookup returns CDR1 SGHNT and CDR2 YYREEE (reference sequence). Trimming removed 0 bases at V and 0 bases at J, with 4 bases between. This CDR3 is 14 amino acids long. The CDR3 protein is CASSLAGSGNTIYF. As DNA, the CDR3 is TGTGCCAGCAGCTTGGCCGGCTCTGGAAACACCATATATTTT.

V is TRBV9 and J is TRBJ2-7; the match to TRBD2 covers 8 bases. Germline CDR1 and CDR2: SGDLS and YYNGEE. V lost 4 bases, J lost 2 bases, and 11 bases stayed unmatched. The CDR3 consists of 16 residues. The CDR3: CASSPEAGTRPYEQYF. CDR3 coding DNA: TGTGCCAGCAGCCCCGAGGCGGGGACTAGACCCTACGAGCAGTACTTC.

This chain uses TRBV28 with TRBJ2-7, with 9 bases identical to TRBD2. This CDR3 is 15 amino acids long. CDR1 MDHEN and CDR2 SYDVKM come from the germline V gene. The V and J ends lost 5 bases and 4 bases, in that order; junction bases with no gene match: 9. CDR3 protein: CASSTAGGVWYEQYF. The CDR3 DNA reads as TGTGCCAGCAGTACAGCGGGGGGCGTTTGGTACGAGCAGTACTTC.

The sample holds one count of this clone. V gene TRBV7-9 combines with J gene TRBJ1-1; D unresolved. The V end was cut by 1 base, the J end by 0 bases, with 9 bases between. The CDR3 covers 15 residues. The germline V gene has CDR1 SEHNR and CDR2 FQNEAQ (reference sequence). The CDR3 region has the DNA TGTGCCAGCAGCTTAGGGGAAACGGTGAACACTGAAGCTTTCTTT. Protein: CASSLGETVNTEAFF. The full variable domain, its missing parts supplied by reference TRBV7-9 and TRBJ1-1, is DTGVSQNPRHKITKRGQNVTFRCDPISEHNRLYWYRQTLGQGPEFLTYFQNEAQLEKSRLLSDRFSAERPKGSFSTLEIQRTEQGDSAMYLCASSLGETVNTEAFFGQGTRLTVV.

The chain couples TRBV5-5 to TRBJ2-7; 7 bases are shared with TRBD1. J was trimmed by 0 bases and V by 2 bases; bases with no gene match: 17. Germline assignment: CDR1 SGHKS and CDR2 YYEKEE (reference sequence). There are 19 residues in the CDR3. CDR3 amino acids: CASSFRASLSGTVSYEQYF. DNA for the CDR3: TGTGCCAGCAGCTTTAGGGCTTCTCTCTCCGGGACAGTCTCCTACGAGCAGTACTTC.

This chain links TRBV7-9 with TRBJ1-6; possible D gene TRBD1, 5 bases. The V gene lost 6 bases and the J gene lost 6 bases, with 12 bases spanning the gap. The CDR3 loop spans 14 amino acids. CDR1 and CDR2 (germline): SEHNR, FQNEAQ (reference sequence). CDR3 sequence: CASSEGRSNSPLHF. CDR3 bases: TGTGCCAGCAGTGAGGGGAGATCTAATTCACCCCTCCACTTT.

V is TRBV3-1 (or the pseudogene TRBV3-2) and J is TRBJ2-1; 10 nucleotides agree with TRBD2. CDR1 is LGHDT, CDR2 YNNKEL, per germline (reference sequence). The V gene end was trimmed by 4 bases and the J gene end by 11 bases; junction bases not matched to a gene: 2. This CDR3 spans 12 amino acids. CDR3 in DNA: TGTGCCAGCAGCCCGACTAGCGGGCAGCAGTTCTTC. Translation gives CASSPTSGQQFF.

The CDR3 reads CASSSRQGTLQPQHF. CDR3 nucleotide sequence: TGTGCCAGCAGCTCAAGACAGGGAACGCTGCAGCCCCAGCATTTT. The chain is built from TRBV7-2 and TRBJ1-5; 7 bases line up with TRBD1. J gave up 7 bases and V 4 bases, and 10 bases lay outside the gene matches. The germline V gene has CDR1 SGHTA and CDR2 FQGNSA. The CDR3 is made up of 15 amino acids.

This CDR3 reads CASRDRGSGANVLTF. CDR3 nucleotide sequence: TGTGCCAGCAGGGACAGGGGCTCTGGGGCCAACGTCCTGACTTTC. V usage is TRBV27 and J usage is TRBJ2-6; TRBD1 aligns across 9 bases. V lost 6 bases to trimming and J lost 0 bases; unmatched junction nucleotides: 0. The CDR3 runs to 15 residues. Germline V gene lookup returns CDR1 MNHEY and CDR2 SMNVEV (reference sequence).